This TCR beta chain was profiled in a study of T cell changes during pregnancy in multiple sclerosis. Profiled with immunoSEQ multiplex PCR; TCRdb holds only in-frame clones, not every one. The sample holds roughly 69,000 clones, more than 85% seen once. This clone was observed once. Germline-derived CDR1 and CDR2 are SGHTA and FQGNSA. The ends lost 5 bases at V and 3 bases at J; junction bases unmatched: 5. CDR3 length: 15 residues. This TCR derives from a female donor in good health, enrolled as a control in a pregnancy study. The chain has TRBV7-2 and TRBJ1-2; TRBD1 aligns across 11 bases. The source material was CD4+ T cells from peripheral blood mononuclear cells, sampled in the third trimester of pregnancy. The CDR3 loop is CASSAGTGGYYGYTF. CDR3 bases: TGTGCCAGCAGCGCGGGGACAGGGGGTTACTATGGCTACACCTTC.